This is a list of T cell receptor beta chains from one sample in a study of T cells after yellow fever vaccination. TCRdb passed the 5' RACE reads through MiXCR, listing each CDR3 protein once. Of hundreds of thousands of distinct CDR3 sequences detected, under 20% appear once; the ten largest clones hold 18%. Here the sequenced sample was PBMCs, taken before the yellow fever booster vaccination. These receptors originate from a man aged 18 to 30 who received the YFV17D yellow fever vaccine. Each CDR3 is given without its conserved first and last residue. The order of the fields is J gene, D gene, V gene, CDR3 protein. D genes are given only for firm matches.

J: TRBJ2-5; D: .; V: TRBV5-1; CDR3: ASSLGGAGSETQY
J: TRBJ1-6; D: TRBD1; V: TRBV4-1; CDR3: ASSQGQGASPLH
J: TRBJ2-5; D: .; V: TRBV5-1; CDR3: ASSLGEPYQETQY
J: TRBJ2-5; D: .; V: TRBV7-2; CDR3: ASSLVWFSQETQY
J: TRBJ1-4; D: .; V: TRBV11-2; CDR3: ASSLRGRQGHEKLF
J: TRBJ2-7; D: TRBD1; V: TRBV5-1; CDR3: ASSYSGQASYEQY
J: TRBJ2-3; D: .; V: TRBV7-2; CDR3: ASSLNGGGSEDTQY
J: TRBJ1-2; D: .; V: TRBV12-3/TRBV12-4; CDR3: ASSSIQGYYGYT
J: TRBJ1-1; D: .; V: TRBV6-4; CDR3: ASSDIWGAEAF
J: TRBJ1-4; D: .; V: TRBV7-9; CDR3: ASSLADEKLF
J: TRBJ2-3; D: .; V: TRBV12-3/TRBV12-4; CDR3: ASSFSSYTDTQY
J: TRBJ1-2; D: TRBD1; V: TRBV9; CDR3: ASSVDHRTGTGYT
J: TRBJ1-1; D: TRBD1; V: TRBV18; CDR3: ASSPLVQGSSMNTEAF
J: TRBJ2-3; D: .; V: TRBV4-3; CDR3: ASSQEGLHTDTQY
J: TRBJ2-7; D: .; V: TRBV7-9; CDR3: ASSREYEQY
J: TRBJ2-5; D: .; V: TRBV5-5; CDR3: ASSSGDAETQY
J: TRBJ2-1; D: .; V: TRBV4-3; CDR3: ASSQDRGPVPQF
J: TRBJ2-3; D: .; V: TRBV7-9; CDR3: ASSLVEEDTQY
J: TRBJ2-6; D: .; V: TRBV5-5; CDR3: ASTLQVSSGANVLT
J: TRBJ1-1; D: .; V: TRBV6-2/TRBV6-3; CDR3: ASSPRGLLNTEAF
J: TRBJ2-3; D: .; V: TRBV5-1; CDR3: ASSSDSVTDTQY
J: TRBJ2-6; D: .; V: TRBV5-1; CDR3: ASSYQSSGANVLT
J: TRBJ2-1; D: .; V: TRBV5-1; CDR3: ASSLRQGGWNEQF
J: TRBJ2-3; D: TRBD2; V: TRBV12-3/TRBV12-4; CDR3: ASKAGARVNTQY
J: TRBJ2-1; D: .; V: TRBV5-8; CDR3: ASAGMGNEQF
J: TRBJ2-1; D: TRBD1; V: TRBV29-1; CDR3: STLSGTAYNEQF
J: TRBJ2-1; D: .; V: TRBV7-9; CDR3: ASSPQGEAYNEQF
J: TRBJ1-4; D: .; V: TRBV29-1; CDR3: SAEAGTTNEKLF
J: TRBJ2-3; D: .; V: TRBV6-2/TRBV6-3; CDR3: ATYGSLGTDTQY
J: TRBJ2-4; D: TRBD1; V: TRBV7-3; CDR3: ASSAGTGAVNIQY
J: TRBJ2-5; D: TRBD2; V: TRBV29-1; CDR3: SVALAGGETQY
J: TRBJ1-1; D: .; V: TRBV27; CDR3: ASRSWRTQNTEAF
J: TRBJ1-1; D: .; V: TRBV11-2; CDR3: ASSMGSYEAF
J: TRBJ1-2; D: .; V: TRBV9; CDR3: ASSERAPGSPSGYT
J: TRBJ2-7; D: TRBD1; V: TRBV20-1; CDR3: SAREVTGGYEQY
J: TRBJ2-1; D: TRBD1; V: TRBV15; CDR3: ATSSTTGAYNEQF
J: TRBJ1-6; D: .; V: TRBV30; CDR3: AWEVEGRFSPLH
J: TRBJ2-7; D: TRBD2; V: TRBV4-2; CDR3: ASSPQRGESYEQY
J: TRBJ1-2; D: .; V: TRBV5-1; CDR3: ASSQQAVDYGYT
J: TRBJ2-2; D: TRBD2; V: TRBV2; CDR3: ASSESGGHTGELF
J: TRBJ2-1; D: .; V: TRBV7-3; CDR3: ASSWGLHNEQF